The next 6 T cell receptor beta chains were all read from a single sample in a study of blood T cell repertoires in COVID-19. Profiled with immunoSEQ multiplex PCR; TCRdb holds only in-frame clones, not every one. The sample lists 60,000 to 65,000 clones, around 89% occurring once. What was sequenced was peripheral blood. The origin of the receptors is a human donor with active COVID-19. The donor label of this sample is uncertain.

The CDR3 loop is CASSLKGGVEVRFF. In DNA, the CDR3 is TGTGCCAGCAGCTTAAAGGGCGGGGTCGAAGTTCGGTTCTTC. J is TRBJ2-1 and V is TRBV7-9; D is perhaps TRBD2 (6 bases). The CDR3 runs 14 residues. The V gene lost 2 bases and the J gene lost 15 bases, with 20 bases spanning the gap. The germline V gene encodes CDR1 SEHNR and CDR2 FQNEAQ (reference sequence).

DNA of the CDR3: TGTGCCAGCAGCTTCGCGGCAGGGCCTTACGAGCAGTACTTC. This sequence encodes CASSFAAGPYEQYF. This chain connects TRBV5-6 to TRBJ2-7; possibly TRBD1 for D (5 bases). There are 14 residues in the CDR3. Looked up from germline, CDR1 is SGHDT and CDR2 is YYEEEE. V was shortened by 2 bases and J by 4 bases, with 13 bases between the two germline ends.

This clone was picked up one time. The chain employs TRBV7-2 and TRBJ2-7, with D possibly being TRBD2 (7 bases). Looked up from germline, CDR1 is SGHTA and CDR2 is FQGNSA. CDR3 size: 15 residues. V was shortened by 5 bases and J by 2 bases, with 16 bases between the two germline ends. The CDR3 protein is CASSPAPGGPYEQYF. The CDR3 nucleotides are TGTGCCAGCAGCCCAGCCCCCGGGGGGCCCTACGAGCAGTACTTC.

The CDR3 coding sequence is TGTGCCAGCAGCGTCGGACAGGGATCCTATGGCTACACCTTC. Protein sequence: CASSVGQGSYGYTF. The chain joins TRBV5-4 to TRBJ1-2, with 8 positions matching TRBD1. This CDR3 has 14 residues. After removal of 4 bases from V and 4 bases from J, the junction contained 6 bases not matched to a gene. CDR1 SGHNT and CDR2 YYREEE come from the germline V gene (reference sequence).

J is TRBJ1-4 and V is TRBV5-6; a weak D match, TRBD1 (5 bases). Looked up from germline, CDR1 is SGHDT and CDR2 is YYEEEE. V lost 4 bases to trimming and J lost 0 bases, with 16 bases between them. The CDR3 runs 17 residues. CDR3 protein: CASSTRQPSPTNEKLFF. Here the CDR3 DNA reads TGTGCCAGCAGCACCCGACAGCCCTCGCCAACTAATGAAAAACTGTTTTTT. Based on the CDR3 plus reference TRBV5-6 and TRBJ1-4, the full variable domain is DAGVTQSPTHLIKTRGQQVTLRCSPKSGHDTVSWYQQALGQGPQFIFQYYEEEERQRGNFPDRFSGHQFPNYSSELNVNALLLGDSALYLCASSTRQPSPTNEKLFFGSGTQLSVL.

This clone was observed once. CDR3 DNA sequence: TGTGCCAGCAGTGAGGCTAGCCCCGTCTACGAGCAGTACTTC. It encodes CASSEASPVYEQYF. This chain connects TRBV28 to TRBJ2-7, with a weak D call TRBD2 (5 bases). The CDR3 has 14 residues. CDR1 MDHEN and CDR2 SYDVKM come from the germline V gene. Trimming stripped 5 bases from V and 3 bases from J, with 14 bases between.